The 31 T cell receptor beta chains below were found in one sample sequenced in a study of beta chain features in type 1 diabetes. General study findings and limits: Researchers report that Type 1 diabetes patients had moderately but significantly shorter TCRB CDR3s across all four CD4+ subsets.

As every portion of the isolated RNA was reverse transcribed, the sequencing read expressed TCRB transcripts. Using immunoSEQ multiplex PCR, the repertoire was profiled, and TCRdb retains in-frame clones only, with some absent. The sample records almost 350,000 clones, roughly a tenth being singletons. These receptors have no known antigen. Material: central memory CD4+ T cells from blood. The receptors originated from a man aged 30-40 years with type 1 diabetes.

V is TRBV30 and J is TRBJ2-3; D remains ambiguous. Germline V lookup: CDR1 GTSNPN, CDR2 SVGIG (reference sequence). This CDR3 spans 16 amino acids. The CDR3 sequence: CALGSMVGWGTDTQYF. CDR3 DNA sequence: TGTGCTCTGGGTAGTATGGTGGGTTGGGGCACAGATACGCAGTATTTT.

The J gene is TRBJ1-4, the V gene TRBV27; 7 nucleotides match TRBD1. The CDR3 totals 14 residues. Per the germline V gene, CDR1 is MNHEY and CDR2 is SMNVEV (reference sequence). With 5 bases clipped from V and 0 bases from J, the junction kept 0 bases outside the gene matches. As DNA, the CDR3 is TGTGCCAGCAGTGGGACAGCAACTAATGAAAAACTGTTTTTT. Protein sequence: CASSGTATNEKLFF. Based on the CDR3 plus reference TRBV27 and TRBJ1-4, the full variable domain is EAQVTQNPRYLITVTGKKLTVTCSQNMNHEYMSWYRQDPGLGLRQIYYSMNVEVTDKGDVPEGYKVSRKEKRNFPLILESPSPNQTSLYFCASSGTATNEKLFFGSGTQLSVL.

There are a few counts of this clone. V is TRBV7-6 and J is TRBJ2-7; 8 bases align to TRBD1. Trimming took 5 bases from V and 2 from J; bases not matched to a gene: 5. The germline V gene encodes CDR1 SGHVS and CDR2 FNYEAQ. The CDR3 runs 14 residues. CDR3 protein: CASSTTTGAYEQYF. CDR3 sequence (DNA): TGTGCCAGCAGCACCACGACAGGGGCCTACGAGCAGTACTTC.

A word on this clone: Additional DNA sequences in this sample encode the identical CDR3. The chain employs TRBV2 and TRBJ2-7; 8 bases agree with TRBD2. After removal of 5 bases from V and 6 bases from J, the junction contained 9 bases not matched to a gene. The CDR3 totals 14 residues. Germline CDR1 and CDR2: SNHLY and FYNNEI. In DNA form, the CDR3 reads TGTGCCAGCAGTTTATCGGGGGGGTCAGGCGAGCAGTACTTC. Residues: CASSLSGGSGEQYF.

This clone was found a few times. J is TRBJ2-6 and V is TRBV30, with 9 bases aligning to TRBD1. CDR1 and CDR2 from the germline V gene are GTSNPN and SVGIG (reference sequence). V shed 2 bases and J 4 bases; nucleotides not matched to a gene: 6. There are 16 residues in the CDR3. As DNA, the CDR3 is TGTGCCTGGAGTTCACAGGGGGCGGCAGGGGCCAACGTCCTGACTTTC. It encodes CAWSSQGAAGANVLTF.

This clone has just a few counts. Other DNA sequences in the same sample also yield this CDR3. The chain recombines TRBV9 with TRBJ2-7; the D gene is possibly TRBD2 (5 bases). This CDR3 is 13 amino acids long. Germline CDR1 reads SGDLS; CDR2 reads YYNGEE. The germline V and J ends were trimmed by 0 bases and 6 bases, with 10 bases remaining between them. CDR3 amino acids: CASSVGIGGEQYF. CDR3 nucleotides: TGTGCCAGCAGCGTAGGTATTGGAGGCGAGCAGTACTTC.

V is TRBV6-5 and J is TRBJ1-5; D might be TRBD1 (6 bases). CDR1 and CDR2 from the germline V gene are MNHEY and SVGAGI. This CDR3 contains 15 residues. The V end was cut by 2 bases, the J end by 7 bases, with 15 bases between. CDR3 nucleotides: TGTGCCAGCAGTTACCGGTCGGGGGCCGGGCAGCCCCAGCATTTT. It is translated as CASSYRSGAGQPQHF.

This clone was observed a few times. The chain has TRBV6-1 and TRBJ1-1, with no clear D. This CDR3 region has 14 residues. CDR1 and CDR2 from the germline V gene are MNHNS and SASEGT. V gave up 2 bases and J gave up 1 base, with 8 bases separating them. This CDR3 reads CASSERVGNTEAFF. The CDR3 region has the DNA TGTGCCAGCAGTGAAAGGGTCGGGAACACTGAAGCTTTCTTT.

At least ten counts were recorded for this clone. The V gene is TRBV14, the J gene TRBJ2-3; D perhaps matches TRBD2 (5 bases). The CDR3 is 14 amino acids. Per the germline V gene, CDR1 is SGHDN and CDR2 is FVKESK. V lost 2 bases, J lost 2 bases, and 8 bases lay in between. DNA of the CDR3: TGTGCCAGCAGCCAACAACTAGTCACAGATACGCAGTATTTT. It yields the protein CASSQQLVTDTQYF.

The sample holds a few counts of this clone. The rearrangement joins TRBV10-3 to TRBJ2-7; a possible D gene is TRBD2 (7 bases). CDR1 and CDR2 (germline): ENHRY, SYGVKD. The V end was cut by 3 bases, the J end by 0 bases, with 18 bases between. CDR3 size: 17 residues. This chain's CDR3 is CAISDSMGRGPSYEQYF. The CDR3 coding sequence is TGTGCCATCAGTGACTCGATGGGGCGGGGGCCCTCCTACGAGCAGTACTTC.

A note on this clone: Since a far larger clone is one base different, this is likely a read error. Other nucleotide sequences from this sample produce the same CDR3. The J gene is TRBJ1-5, the V gene TRBV7-2; 7 bases fit TRBD1. The CDR3 length is 15 residues. The germline CDR1 and CDR2 sequences are SGHTA and FQGNSA. The chain's CDR3 is CASSQDWTGDQPQHF. As DNA, the CDR3 is TGCGCCAGCAGCCAAGATTGGACAGGAGATCAGCCCCAGCATTTT.

The chain uses TRBV29-1 and TRBJ2-3; 14 positions agree with TRBD2. With 0 bases clipped from V and 1 base from J, the junction kept 9 bases outside the gene matches. From germline, CDR1 is SQVTM and CDR2 ANQGSEA. This CDR3 has 19 residues. CDR3 region: CSVEDQGLAGVFGTDTQYF. In nucleotides, the CDR3 is TGCAGCGTTGAAGACCAGGGACTAGCGGGGGTCTTTGGCACAGATACGCAGTATTTT.

V gene TRBV30 combines with J gene TRBJ1-6; unclear D gene. This CDR3 has 15 residues. Germline V gene sequence: CDR1 GTSNPN, CDR2 SVGIG (reference sequence). V lost 2 bases to trimming and J lost 4 bases, with 12 bases between them. The CDR3 DNA sequence: TGTGCCTGGAGTCCCGCGAGCCCATATAATTCACCCCTCCACTTT. Translation: CAWSPASPYNSPLHF. Full variable domain (rest looked up from reference TRBV30 and TRBJ1-6): SQTIHQWPATLVQPVGSPLSLECTVEGTSNPNLYWYRQAAGRGLQLLFYSVGIGQISSEVPQNLSASRPQDRQFILSSKKLLLSDSGFYLCAWSPASPYNSPLHFGNGTRLTVT.

This clone has just a few counts. Other DNA sequences in the sample encode the same CDR3. The rearrangement links TRBV9 to TRBJ1-5; perhaps TRBD1 as D (5 bases). V lost 2 bases to trimming and J lost 2 bases, with 11 bases between them. The germline V gene has CDR1 SGDLS and CDR2 YYNGEE. The CDR3 runs 15 residues. For the CDR3, the DNA is TGTGCCAGCAGCGTTTCTCCGGGGGGCAATCAGCCCCAGCATTTT. This codes for CASSVSPGGNQPQHF.

This clone was seen more than once but under ten times. The gene calls are TRBV9 and TRBJ2-5; 7 bases fit TRBD2. The V gene end was trimmed by 2 bases and the J gene end by 5 bases; junction bases not matched to a gene: 6. The CDR3 has 14 amino acids. Germline assignment: CDR1 SGDLS and CDR2 YYNGEE. The CDR3 spells CASSVPGGSETQYF. DNA for the CDR3: TGTGCCAGCAGCGTCCCGGGAGGTAGCGAGACCCAGTACTTC. Looking up the rest from reference TRBV9 and TRBJ2-5 gives the full variable domain: DSGVTQTPKHLITATGQRVTLRCSPRSGDLSVYWYQQSLDQGLQFLIQYYNGEERAKGNILERFSAQQFPDLHSELNLSSLELGDSALYFCASSVPGGSETQYFGPGTRLLVL.

This clone was counted ten times or more. The genes are TRBV5-8 and TRBJ2-2; D is ambiguous. The germline V gene encodes CDR1 SGHTS and CDR2 YDEGEE. V was shortened by 8 bases and J by 4 bases, with 18 bases between the two germline ends. This CDR3 has 15 amino acids. CDR3 protein: CASQSDAYRTGELFF. CDR3 sequence (DNA): TGTGCCAGTCAGTCGGACGCGTACCGCACCGGGGAGCTGTTTTTT. The entire variable domain, with the rest obtained from reference TRBV5-8 and TRBJ2-2, is as follows: EAGVTQSPTHLIKTRGQQATLRCSPISGHTSVYWYQQALGLGLQFLLWYDEGEERNRGNFPPRFSGRQFPNYSSELNVNALELEDSALYLCASQSDAYRTGELFFGEGSRLTVL.

This clone was detected a few times. The V gene is TRBV7-6, the J gene TRBJ2-3, with 7 bases that match TRBD2. The germline V gene encodes CDR1 SGHVS and CDR2 FNYEAQ. CDR3 length: 15 amino acids. Trimming cost V 5 bases and J 3 bases; bases outside gene matches: 8. The CDR3 bases are TGTGCCAGCAGCCCCTCCCGCGGGGGTACAGATACGCAGTATTTT. Amino acids: CASSPSRGGTDTQYF.

The rearrangement links TRBV7-2 to TRBJ1-6, with TRBD1 matching over 7 bases. CDR3 length: 15 residues. Germline CDR1 SGHTA, CDR2 FQGNSA. Germline trimming cut 1 base from V and 9 bases from J; bases unmatched to any gene: 6. Written as DNA, the CDR3 is TGTGCCAGCAGCTTAGGGGCAGGGGGATTTTCACCCCTCCACTTT. This translates into CASSLGAGGFSPLHF.

This sequence joins TRBV7-2 and TRBJ1-5; 9 nucleotides agree with TRBD1. Germline V gene data show CDR1 as SGHTA and CDR2 as FQGNSA. The trim removed 6 bases at V and 7 bases at J, leaving 4 bases unmatched. The CDR3 is made up of 13 amino acids. The CDR3 loop reads CASSRDREQPQHF. The CDR3 DNA is TGTGCCAGCAGTAGGGACAGGGAACAGCCCCAGCATTTT.

This clone was counted many times. The chain uses TRBV5-4 and TRBJ2-7, with TRBD2 identical over 9 bases. Germline V gene sequence: CDR1 SGHNT, CDR2 YYREEE (reference sequence). The CDR3 contains 16 residues. V was clipped by 1 base and J by 0 bases; unmatched bases: 5. CDR3 loop: CASSLSGGGASYEQYF. CDR3 sequence (DNA): TGTGCCAGCAGCTTGTCTGGCGGGGGGGCCTCCTACGAGCAGTACTTC.

This clone has only a few counts. The genes are TRBV4-3 and TRBJ2-3, with D unclear. Germline assignment: CDR1 LGHNA and CDR2 YSLEER. CDR3 length equals 15 residues. Deletions cut 3 bases from V and 1 base from J, with 11 bases between. CDR3 nucleotides: TGCGCCAGCAGCCATCTATATGTAGGCACAGATACGCAGTATTTT. Residues: CASSHLYVGTDTQYF.

In nucleotides, the CDR3 is TGTGCCAGCAGTCGATCGGACGGGGAGCTGTTTTTT. Translated, it gives CASSRSDGELFF. The chain carries TRBV2 and TRBJ2-2; D remains unclear. Germline V CDR1 and CDR2: SNHLY, FYNNEI. The CDR3 runs 12 residues. The V and J ends lost 5 bases and 7 bases respectively, with 8 bases between them. Complete variable domain (other parts from reference TRBV2 and TRBJ2-2): EPEVTQTPSHQVTQMGQEVILRCVPISNHLYFYWYRQILGQKVEFLVSFYNNEISEKSEIFDDQFSVERPDGSNFTLKIRSTKLEDSAMYFCASSRSDGELFFGEGSRLTVL.

This clone came up a few times. The rearrangement uses TRBV9 and TRBJ2-1; 8 bases line up with TRBD1. The CDR3 runs to 15 residues. V dropped 3 bases and J dropped 2; count of bases not matched to a gene: 4. Germline CDR1 reads SGDLS; CDR2 reads YYNGEE. This chain's CDR3 is CASSARTGPYNEQFF. As DNA, the CDR3 is TGTGCCAGCAGCGCCCGGACAGGGCCCTACAATGAGCAGTTCTTC.

This clone turned up a few times. This chain joins TRBV5-1 and TRBJ1-4, with unresolved D. The CDR3 contains 14 residues. The germline CDR1 and CDR2 sequences are SGHRS and YFSETQ. V lost 0 bases, J lost 3 bases, and 6 bases lay in between. DNA for the CDR3: TGCGCCAGCAGCTTGGGGGCGTCTAATGAAAAACTGTTTTTT. Its translation: CASSLGASNEKLFF.

At least ten counts were recorded for this clone. V and J are TRBV5-1 and TRBJ2-7, with 8 bases lining up with TRBD1. Germline loops: CDR1 SGHRS, CDR2 YFSETQ. The length of the CDR3 is 15 residues. Trimming at V came to 4 bases and at J to 1 base, leaving 7 bases not matched to a gene. The CDR3 DNA reads TGCGCCAGCAGCCCCTCCGGGACAGGTTCCTACGAGCAGTACTTC. It codes for CASSPSGTGSYEQYF.

The rearrangement joins TRBV7-2 to TRBJ1-1; maybe TRBD1 (6 bases). Germline V CDR1 and CDR2: SGHTA, FQGNSA. The CDR3 is 13 residues long. The V and J ends lost 1 base and 8 bases respectively, with 11 bases between them. In nucleotides, the CDR3 is TGTGCCAGCAGCTTAGGGGCAGACAGGGAAGCTTTCTTT. Amino acid sequence: CASSLGADREAFF.

The chain uses TRBV6-5 and TRBJ2-1, with D uncertain. This CDR3 contains 13 residues. Trimming removed 2 bases from V and 8 bases from J, with 10 bases in between. Per the germline V gene, CDR1 is MNHEY and CDR2 is SVGAGI. The CDR3 reads CASSYLNQDEQFF. CDR3 nucleotides: TGTGCCAGCAGTTACCTCAATCAAGATGAGCAGTTCTTC.

The chain recombines TRBV28 with TRBJ1-1; D is undetermined. This CDR3 has 15 amino acids. Germline loops: CDR1 MDHEN, CDR2 SYDVKM. Trimming left V 6 bases short and J 0 bases short, with 14 bases between. The CDR3: CASRLHLQLNTEAFF. In nucleotides, the CDR3 is TGTGCCAGCAGGCTTCACTTACAGCTGAACACTGAAGCTTTCTTT.

The V gene is TRBV19, the J gene TRBJ1-4; TRBD1 might be the D (5 bases). The CDR3 is made up of 12 amino acids. The V end lost 5 bases, the J end lost 7 bases, and 8 bases lay between the germline ends. Germline CDR1 LNHDA, CDR2 SQIVND (reference sequence). CDR3 DNA sequence: TGTGCCAGTAGTTCAAGGGGTGAAAAACTGTTTTTT. It translates to CASSSRGEKLFF.

A few counts support this clone. The rearrangement joins TRBV29-1 to TRBJ2-6; D unclear. Trimming stripped 0 bases from V and 5 bases from J, with 5 bases between. There are 13 residues in the CDR3. Germline-derived CDR1 and CDR2 are SQVTM and ANQGSEA. In DNA, the CDR3 is TGCAGCGTTGAAGATCCGCGGGCCAACGTCCTGACTTTC. This gives the protein CSVEDPRANVLTF. Complete variable domain (other parts from reference TRBV29-1 and TRBJ2-6): SAVISQKPSRDICQRGTSLTIQCQVDSQVTMMFWYRQQPGQSLTLIATANQGSEATYESGFVIDKFPISRPNLTFSTLTVSNMSPEDSSIYLCSVEDPRANVLTFGAGSRLTVL.

The genes are TRBV7-9 and TRBJ2-3; 8 bases map to TRBD2. V lost 8 bases and J lost 1; bases outside the gene matches: 2. The CDR3 contains 13 residues. Germline V lookup: CDR1 SEHNR, CDR2 FQNEAQ (reference sequence). CDR3 protein: CASAAGGTDTQYF. DNA of the CDR3: TGTGCCAGCGCAGCGGGGGGCACAGATACGCAGTATTTT. The full variable domain, rest sourced from reference TRBV7-9 and TRBJ2-3, is DTGVSQNPRHKITKRGQNVTFRCDPISEHNRLYWYRQTLGQGPEFLTYFQNEAQLEKSRLLSDRFSAERPKGSFSTLEIQRTEQGDSAMYLCASAAGGTDTQYFGPGTRLTVL.